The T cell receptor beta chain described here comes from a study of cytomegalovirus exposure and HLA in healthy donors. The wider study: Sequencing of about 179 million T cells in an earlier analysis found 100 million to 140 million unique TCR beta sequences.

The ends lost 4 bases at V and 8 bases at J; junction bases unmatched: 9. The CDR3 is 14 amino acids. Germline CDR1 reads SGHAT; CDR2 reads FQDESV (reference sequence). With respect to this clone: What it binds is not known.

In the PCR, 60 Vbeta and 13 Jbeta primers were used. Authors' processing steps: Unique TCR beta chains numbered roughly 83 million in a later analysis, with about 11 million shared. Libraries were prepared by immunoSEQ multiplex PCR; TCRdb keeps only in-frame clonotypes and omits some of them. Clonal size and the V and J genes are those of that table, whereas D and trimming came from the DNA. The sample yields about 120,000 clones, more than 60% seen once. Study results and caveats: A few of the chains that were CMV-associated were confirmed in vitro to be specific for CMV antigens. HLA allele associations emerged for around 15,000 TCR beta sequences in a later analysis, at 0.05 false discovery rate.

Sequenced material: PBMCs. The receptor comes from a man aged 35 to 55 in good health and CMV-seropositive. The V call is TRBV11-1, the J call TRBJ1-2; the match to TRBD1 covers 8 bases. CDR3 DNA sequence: TGTGCCAGCAGCTCTCCGGACAGGGCTGGCGGCTACACCTTC. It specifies CASSSPDRAGGYTF.